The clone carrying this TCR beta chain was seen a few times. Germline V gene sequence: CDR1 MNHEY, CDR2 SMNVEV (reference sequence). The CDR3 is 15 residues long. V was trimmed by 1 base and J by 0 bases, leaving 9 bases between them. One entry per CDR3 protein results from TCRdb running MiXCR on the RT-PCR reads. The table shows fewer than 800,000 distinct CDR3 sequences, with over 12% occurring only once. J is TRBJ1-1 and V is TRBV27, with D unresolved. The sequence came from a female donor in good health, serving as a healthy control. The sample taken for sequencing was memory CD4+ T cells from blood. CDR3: CASSLFAAMNTEAFF. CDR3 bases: TGTGCCAGCAGTTTATTCGCAGCGATGAACACTGAAGCTTTCTTT.